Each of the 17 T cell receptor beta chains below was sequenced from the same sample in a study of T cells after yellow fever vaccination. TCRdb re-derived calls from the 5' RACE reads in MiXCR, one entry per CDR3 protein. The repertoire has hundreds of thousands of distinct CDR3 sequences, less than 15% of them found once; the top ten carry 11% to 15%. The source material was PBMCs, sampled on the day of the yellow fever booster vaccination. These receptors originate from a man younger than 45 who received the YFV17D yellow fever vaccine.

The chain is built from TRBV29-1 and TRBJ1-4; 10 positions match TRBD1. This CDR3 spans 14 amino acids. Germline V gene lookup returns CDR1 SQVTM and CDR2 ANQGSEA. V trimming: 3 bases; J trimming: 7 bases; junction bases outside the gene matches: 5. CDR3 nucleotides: TGCAGCGTTGATTTGGGACAGGGGATTGAAAAACTGTTTTTT. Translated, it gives CSVDLGQGIEKLFF.

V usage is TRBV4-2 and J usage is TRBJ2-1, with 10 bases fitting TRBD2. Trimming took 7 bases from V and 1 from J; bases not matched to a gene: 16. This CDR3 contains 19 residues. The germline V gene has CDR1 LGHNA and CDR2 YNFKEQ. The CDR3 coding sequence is TGTGCCAGCACCCTTCTGCTTACTAGCGGGATGGGGTCCTACAATGAGCAGTTCTTC. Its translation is CASTLLLTSGMGSYNEQFF.

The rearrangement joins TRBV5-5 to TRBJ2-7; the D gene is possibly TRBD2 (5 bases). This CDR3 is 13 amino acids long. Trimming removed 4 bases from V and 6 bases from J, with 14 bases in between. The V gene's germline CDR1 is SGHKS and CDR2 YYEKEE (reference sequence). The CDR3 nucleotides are TGTGCCAGCAGCCCGGGATTTCTCTGCGAGCAGTACTTC. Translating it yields CASSPGFLCEQYF. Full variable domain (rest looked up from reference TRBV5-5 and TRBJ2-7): DAGVTQSPTHLIKTRGQQVTLRCSPISGHKSVSWYQQVLGQGPQFIFQYYEKEERGRGNFPDRFSARQFPNYSSELNVNALLLGDSALYLCASSPGFLCEQYFGPGTRLTVT.

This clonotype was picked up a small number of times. CDR3 sequence reads: CASGIPGPVETQYF. For the CDR3, the DNA is TGTGCCAGCGGAATACCAGGCCCCGTGGAGACCCAGTACTTC. The V call is TRBV14, the J call TRBJ2-5; D gene unclear. Trimming cost V 8 bases and J 5 bases, with 18 bases left between them. In germline, CDR1 is SGHDN, CDR2 FVKESK. The CDR3 has 14 amino acids.

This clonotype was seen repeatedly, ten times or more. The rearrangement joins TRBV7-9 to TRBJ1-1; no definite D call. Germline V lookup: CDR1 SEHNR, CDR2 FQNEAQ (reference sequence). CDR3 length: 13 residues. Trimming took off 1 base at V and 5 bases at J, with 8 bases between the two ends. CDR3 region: CASSLGEITEAFF. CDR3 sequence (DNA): TGTGCCAGCAGCTTAGGGGAGATTACTGAAGCTTTCTTT.

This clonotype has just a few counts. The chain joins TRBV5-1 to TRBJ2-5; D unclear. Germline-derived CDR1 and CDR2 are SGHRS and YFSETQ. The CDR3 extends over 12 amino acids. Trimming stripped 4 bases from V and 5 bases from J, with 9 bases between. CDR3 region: CASSKSWETQYF. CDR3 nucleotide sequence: TGCGCCAGCAGCAAGTCTTGGGAGACCCAGTACTTC.

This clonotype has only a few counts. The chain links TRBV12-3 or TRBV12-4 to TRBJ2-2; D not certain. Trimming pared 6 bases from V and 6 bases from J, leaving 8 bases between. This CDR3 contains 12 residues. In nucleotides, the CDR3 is TGTGCCAGCAGACGGGTTCCCGGGGAGCTGTTTTTT. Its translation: CASRRVPGELFF.

The CDR3 region is CASKKGQVTDTQYF. CDR3 in DNA: TGTGCCAGCAAAAAGGGACAGGTCACAGATACGCAGTATTTT. The V gene is TRBV6-1, the J gene TRBJ2-3, with 8 bases that match TRBD1. J was trimmed by 2 bases and V by 7 bases; bases with no gene match: 5. Germline V gene sequence: CDR1 MNHNS, CDR2 SASEGT. The CDR3 is made up of 14 amino acids.

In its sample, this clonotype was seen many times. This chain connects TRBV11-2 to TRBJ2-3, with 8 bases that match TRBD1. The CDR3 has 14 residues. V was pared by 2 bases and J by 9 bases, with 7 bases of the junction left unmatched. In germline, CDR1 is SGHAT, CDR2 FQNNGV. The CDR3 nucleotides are TGTGCCAGCAGCTTAAGTCAGGGGGCATACACGCAGTATTTT. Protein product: CASSLSQGAYTQYF.

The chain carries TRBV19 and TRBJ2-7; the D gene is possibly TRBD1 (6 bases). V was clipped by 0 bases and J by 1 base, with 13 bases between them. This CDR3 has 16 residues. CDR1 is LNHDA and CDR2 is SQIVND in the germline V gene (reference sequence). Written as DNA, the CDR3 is TGTGCCAGTAGTATAGACGGACAGACGCCTTCCTACGAGCAGTACTTC. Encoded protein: CASSIDGQTPSYEQYF.

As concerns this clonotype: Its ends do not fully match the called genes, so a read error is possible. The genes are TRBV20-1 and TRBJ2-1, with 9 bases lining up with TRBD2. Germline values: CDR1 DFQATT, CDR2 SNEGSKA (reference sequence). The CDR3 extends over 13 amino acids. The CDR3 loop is CSARDYAALAGSF. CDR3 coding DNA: TGCAGTGCTAGAGATTACGCGGCGCTAGCGGGATCCTTC.

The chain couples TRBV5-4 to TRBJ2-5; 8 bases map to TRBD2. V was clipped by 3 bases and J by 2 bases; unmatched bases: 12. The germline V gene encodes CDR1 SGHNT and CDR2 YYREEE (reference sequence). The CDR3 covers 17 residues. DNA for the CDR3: TGTGCCAGCAGCTCGGACCCGGGACTAGTAGGGCAAGAGACCCAGTACTTC. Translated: CASSSDPGLVGQETQYF.

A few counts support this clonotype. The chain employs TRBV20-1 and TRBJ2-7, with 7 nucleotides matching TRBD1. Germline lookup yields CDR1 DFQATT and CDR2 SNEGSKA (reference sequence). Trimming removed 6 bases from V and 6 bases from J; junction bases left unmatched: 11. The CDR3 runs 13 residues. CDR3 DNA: TGCAGTGCCACCCGGGACAGCGATTTCGAGCAGTACTTC. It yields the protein CSATRDSDFEQYF.

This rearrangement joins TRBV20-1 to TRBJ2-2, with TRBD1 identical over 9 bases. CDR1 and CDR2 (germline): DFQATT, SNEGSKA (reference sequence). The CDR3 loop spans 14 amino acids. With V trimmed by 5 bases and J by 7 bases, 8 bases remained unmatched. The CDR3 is CSAYTGTGLGELFF. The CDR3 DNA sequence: TGCAGTGCTTATACCGGGACAGGGCTCGGGGAGCTGTTTTTT.

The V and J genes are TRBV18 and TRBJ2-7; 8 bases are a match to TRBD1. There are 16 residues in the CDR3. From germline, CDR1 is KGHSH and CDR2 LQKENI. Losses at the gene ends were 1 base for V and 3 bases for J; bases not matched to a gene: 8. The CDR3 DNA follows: TGTGCCAGCTCACCACTTGACGGACAGGGTTTCTACGAGCAGTACTTC. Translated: CASSPLDGQGFYEQYF.

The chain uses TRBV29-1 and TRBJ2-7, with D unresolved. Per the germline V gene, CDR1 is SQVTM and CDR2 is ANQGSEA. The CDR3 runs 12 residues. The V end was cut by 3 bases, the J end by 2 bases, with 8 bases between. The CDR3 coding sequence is TGCAGCGTTGAGCTGGGCCCCTACGAGCAGTACTTC. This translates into CSVELGPYEQYF.

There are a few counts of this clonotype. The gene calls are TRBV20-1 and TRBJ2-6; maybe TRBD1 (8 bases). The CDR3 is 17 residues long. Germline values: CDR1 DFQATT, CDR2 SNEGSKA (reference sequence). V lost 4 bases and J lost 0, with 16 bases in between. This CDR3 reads CSAKAQGGTSGANVLTF. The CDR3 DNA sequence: TGCAGTGCTAAGGCACAGGGGGGGACCTCTGGGGCCAACGTCCTGACTTTC.